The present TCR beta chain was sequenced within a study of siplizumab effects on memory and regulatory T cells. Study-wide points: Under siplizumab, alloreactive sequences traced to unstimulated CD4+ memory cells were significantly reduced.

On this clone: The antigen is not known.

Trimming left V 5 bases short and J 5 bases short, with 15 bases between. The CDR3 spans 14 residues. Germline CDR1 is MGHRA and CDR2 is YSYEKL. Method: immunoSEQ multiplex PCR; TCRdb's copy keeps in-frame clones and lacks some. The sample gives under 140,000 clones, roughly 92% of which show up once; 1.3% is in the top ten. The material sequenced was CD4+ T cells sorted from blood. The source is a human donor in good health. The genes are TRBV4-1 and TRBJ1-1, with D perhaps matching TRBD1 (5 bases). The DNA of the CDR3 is TGCGCCAGCAGCTCAATGAATGGGGGTACTGAAGCTTTCTTT. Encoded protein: CASSSMNGGTEAFF.